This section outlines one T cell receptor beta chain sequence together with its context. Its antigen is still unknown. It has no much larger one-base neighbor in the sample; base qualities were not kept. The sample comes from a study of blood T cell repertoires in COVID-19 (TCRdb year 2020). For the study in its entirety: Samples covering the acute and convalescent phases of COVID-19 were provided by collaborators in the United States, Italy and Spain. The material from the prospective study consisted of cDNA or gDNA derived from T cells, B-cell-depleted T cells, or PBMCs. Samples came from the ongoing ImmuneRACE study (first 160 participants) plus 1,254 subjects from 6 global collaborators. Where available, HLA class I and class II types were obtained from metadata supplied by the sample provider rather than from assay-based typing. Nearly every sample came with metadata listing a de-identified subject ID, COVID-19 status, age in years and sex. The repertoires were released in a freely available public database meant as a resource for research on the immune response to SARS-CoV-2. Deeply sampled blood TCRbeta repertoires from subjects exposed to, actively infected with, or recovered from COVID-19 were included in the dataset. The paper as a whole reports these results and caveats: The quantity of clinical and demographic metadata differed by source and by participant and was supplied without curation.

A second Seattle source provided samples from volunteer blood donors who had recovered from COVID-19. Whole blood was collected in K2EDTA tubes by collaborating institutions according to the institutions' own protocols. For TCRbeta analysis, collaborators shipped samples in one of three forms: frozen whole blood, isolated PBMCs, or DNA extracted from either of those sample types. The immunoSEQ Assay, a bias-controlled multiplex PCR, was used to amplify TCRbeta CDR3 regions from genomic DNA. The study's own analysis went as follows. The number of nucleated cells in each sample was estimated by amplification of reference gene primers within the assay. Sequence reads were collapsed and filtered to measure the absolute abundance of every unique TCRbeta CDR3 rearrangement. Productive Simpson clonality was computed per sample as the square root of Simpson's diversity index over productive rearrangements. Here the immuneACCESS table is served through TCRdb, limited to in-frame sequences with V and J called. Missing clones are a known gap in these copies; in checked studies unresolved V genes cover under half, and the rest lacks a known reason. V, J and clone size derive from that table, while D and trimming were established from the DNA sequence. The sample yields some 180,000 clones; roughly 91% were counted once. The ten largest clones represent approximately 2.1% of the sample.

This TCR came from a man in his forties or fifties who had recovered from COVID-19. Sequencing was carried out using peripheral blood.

The nucleotides are TGTGCCAGCAGCTGGGACCGGGGGGGACGCCAGCCCCAGCATTTT. Its protein is CASSWDRGGRQPQHF. The receptor chain draws on TRBV7-9 and TRBJ1-5; possibly the D gene is TRBD1, per 5 matching bases. Inclusive of the bounding cysteine and phenylalanine, the CDR3 is 15 residues long. Of all the DNA, just the CDR3 is kept, 45 bases in frame from base 1. Looking up the germline V gene (reference sequence) yields CDR1 SEHNR and CDR2 FQNEAQ. Relative to germline, V is 4 bases shorter and J is 7 bases shorter, with 17 bases between their ends.